These 9 T cell receptor beta chains share one sample of origin, sequenced in a study of blood T cells in healthy people across ages (dated by TCRdb to about 2015). The library was made by 5' RACE. Sequenced on an Illumina HiSeq 2500. A second PCR of roughly 6 to 11 cycles was run with a J-beta primer mix and a sample-barcoded 5' primer. TCRdb ran its own pipeline on the public reads, namely fastp trimming at Q25 and MiXCR clone calling, and kept in-frame beta chains. Each record represents a unique CDR3 protein, reported with the most common genes and DNA among its rows. The sample table lists 1.5 million to 2 million distinct CDR3 sequences, roughly 28% of them with a count of one. The biggest ten clones account for roughly 8% of the sample. Material: blood. The source of these receptors is a woman aged 30 to 39 in good health.

This clonotype was seen more than once but under ten times. CDR3 coding DNA: TGCAGCGTTGAGCCCCTCACAGGGGGGTATGGCTACACCTTC. Its translation is CSVEPLTGGYGYTF. This chain connects TRBV29-1 to TRBJ1-2; 8 nucleotides align to TRBD1. CDR1 and CDR2 (germline): SQVTM, ANQGSEA. The CDR3 is 14 amino acids. The trim removed 3 bases at V and 5 bases at J, leaving 8 bases unmatched.

As regards this clonotype: This sequence may be a read error, since a much larger clone differs from it by one base. The chain has TRBV29-1 and TRBJ2-5; D possibly corresponds to TRBD2 (7 bases). Per the germline V gene, CDR1 is SQVTM and CDR2 is ANQGSEA. The CDR3 length is 12 residues. The germline V and J ends were trimmed by 8 bases and 11 bases, with 21 bases remaining between them. CDR3 sequence: CSLGGQGDEQYF. In DNA form, the CDR3 reads TGCAGCCTGGGGGGGCAAGGGGATGAGCAGTACTTC.

This clonotype has only a few counts. J is TRBJ2-5 and V is TRBV9, with D perhaps TRBD1 or TRBD2 (6 bases each). Trimming shortened V by 4 bases and J by 2 bases, and 18 bases separated the two germline ends. The CDR3 loop spans 16 amino acids. Looked up from germline, CDR1 is SGDLS and CDR2 is YYNGEE. The CDR3 is CASSPRRTGTQETQYF. The CDR3 DNA reads TGTGCCAGCAGCCCGAGACGAACAGGGACTCAAGAGACCCAGTACTTC.

This clonotype came up once. CDR3 in amino acids: CASSSRTGGRTDVQYF. DNA of the CDR3: TGTGCCAGCAGTTCCAGGACAGGAGGGAGAACAGATGTGCAGTATTTT. V and J are TRBV12-3 or TRBV12-4 and TRBJ2-3, with D possibly TRBD1 on 7 matching bases. The CDR3 has 16 amino acids. Trimming took off 4 bases at V and 11 bases at J, with 25 bases between the two ends.

V gene TRBV19 combines with J gene TRBJ1-2; possible D gene TRBD1, 5 bases. This CDR3 has 16 residues. Germline CDR1 is LNHDA and CDR2 is SQIVND (reference sequence). V lost 3 bases and J lost 1, with 15 bases in between. The CDR3 coding sequence is TGTGCCAGTAGTATTGCCCGGGACCTCTATAACTATGGCTACACCTTC. It encodes CASSIARDLYNYGYTF.

This clonotype was counted once. With a much larger clone just one base away, this may be a read error. The chain carries TRBV5-1 and TRBJ2-5; no clear D gene. The CDR3 is 12 residues long. Per the germline V gene, CDR1 is SGHRS and CDR2 is YFSETQ. CDR3 coding DNA: TGCACCAGCAGCCCATCCCCAGGGACCCAGTACTTC. It is translated as CTSSPSPGTQYF. The variable domain in full, with the rest retrieved from reference TRBV5-1 and TRBJ2-5, is KAGVTQTPRYLIKTRGQQVTLSCSPISGHRSVSWYQQTPGQGLQFLFEYFSETQRNKGNFPGRFSGRQFSNSRSEMNVSTLELGDSALYLCTSSPSPGTQYFGPGTRLLVL.

The chain joins TRBV28 to TRBJ1-5; the D is unclear. The CDR3 consists of 16 residues. The V end lost 0 bases, the J end lost 3 bases, and 12 bases lay between the germline ends. The germline V gene encodes CDR1 MDHEN and CDR2 SYDVKM. This CDR3 reads CASSLWAASVNQPQHF. The CDR3 nucleotides read TGTGCCAGCAGTTTATGGGCGGCGAGCGTCAATCAGCCCCAGCATTTT.

The sample holds a few counts of this clonotype. V usage is TRBV15 and J usage is TRBJ1-1; no definite D call. Germline CDR1 is LNHNV and CDR2 is YYDKDF (reference sequence). This CDR3 is 15 amino acids long. Trimming removed 1 base from V and 0 bases from J, with 9 bases in between. The CDR3 DNA reads as TGTGCCACCAGCAGAGGCCAACAGATGAACACTGAAGCTTTCTTT. Protein: CATSRGQQMNTEAFF.

This sequence joins TRBV2 and TRBJ2-3; no clear D. Deletions cut 6 bases from V and 4 bases from J, with 8 bases between. This CDR3 is built from 12 residues. From germline, CDR1 is SNHLY and CDR2 FYNNEI. The CDR3 here is CASRTSPDTQYF. CDR3 sequence (DNA): TGTGCCAGCAGGACATCCCCAGATACGCAGTATTTT.